Given below is one T cell receptor beta chain in context. Its specificity is not known. These data originate in a study of metastatic and nonmetastatic thyroid tumors. Study at large: Both malignant and benign thyroid patients supplied peripheral blood and tumor or nodule tissue samples, across which the repertoires of these patients were then compared.

Until they underwent thyroid surgery, no patient had received any treatment. Between the trimmed V and J ends, which lost 8 bases and 3 bases, there was a span of 11 bases. Per the germline V gene, CDR1 is SGHDN and CDR2 is FVKESK. The CDR3 covers 13 residues. Original data processing: A papillary thyroid cancer distant-metastasis classifier was built from CDR3 differences across clinicopathological groups. TCRdb redid the clone calls on the PCR reads using MiXCR. TCRdb, not the authors, supplied the V and J calls. The repertoire holds around 53,000 clones, with about 20% as singletons. Study outcomes and limitations: Versus benign nodules, malignant thyroid tumors reportedly had significantly higher TCR beta diversity, in blood and tumor.

What was sequenced was blood. V and J are TRBV14 and TRBJ2-1; D ambiguous. This receptor was identified in a female donor with papillary thyroid cancer or a benign thyroid nodule (not recorded which). Some clones in this sample may be carry-over from other donors' samples. The CDR3 sequence is CASPPPFYNEQFF. CDR3 sequence (DNA): TGTGCCAGCCCCCCCCCCTTCTACAATGAGCAGTTCTTC.